These T cell receptor beta chains were read from a single sample in a study of Tregs in tolerant kidney transplant recipients. Profiling relied on immunoSEQ multiplex PCR, and the TCRdb table lists in-frame clones only, not all of them. Of around 78,000 clones in the sample, around 90% were seen once. This sample comprised Tregs from blood, obtained before the transplant. The receptors were gathered from a human donor who received a combined kidney and bone marrow transplant. Each CDR3 is given with its conserved first and last residue. A D gene is named only where the DNA matches it firmly. Rows may omit the clone size; those that give it use once, few, many or a size class.

D gene	clone size	V gene	J gene	CDR3 DNA	CDR3 protein
NA	NA	TRBV27	TRBJ1-6	TGTGCCAGCAGTTTCGCTAATTCACCCCTCCACTTT	CASSFANSPLHF
NA	NA	TRBV29-1	TRBJ2-2	TGCAGCGTTGATGGCAGAAAGGGGGAGCTGTTTTTT	CSVDGRKGELFF
NA	NA	TRBV6-5	TRBJ2-7	TGTGCCAGCAGTTCCCTCTCCCGAGGGGGATCCAACGAGCAGTACTTC	CASSSLSRGGSNEQYF
NA	NA	TRBV5-4	TRBJ2-4	TGTGCCAGCAGCTTGAGGGGGAGGGCCAAAAACATTCAGTACTTC	CASSLRGRAKNIQYF
TRBD2	NA	TRBV28	TRBJ2-3	TGTGCCAGCAGTAGCGGGAGGGCTGATACGCAGTATTTT	CASSSGRADTQYF
NA	NA	TRBV2	TRBJ2-5	TGTGCCAGCAGTGGTTGGGCGGACGAGGGAGAGCAGTACTTC	CASSGWADEGEQYF
TRBD1	NA	TRBV6-5	TRBJ2-1	TGTGCCAGCAGTCTCGGGACAGGTGAGCAGTTCTTC	CASSLGTGEQFF
TRBD2	NA	TRBV10-3	TRBJ2-7	TGTGCCATCAGTGCGACTAGCCTCCCGACCTACGAGCAGTACTTC	CAISATSLPTYEQYF
TRBD2	NA	TRBV28	TRBJ2-7	TGTGCCTGCCTAGGGAGGGCCTACGAGCAGTACTTC	CACLGRAYEQYF
NA	NA	TRBV9	TRBJ1-1	TGTGCCAGCAGCGTAATAGGGGAGTACACTGAAGCTTTCTTT	CASSVIGEYTEAFF
NA	NA	TRBV2	TRBJ2-1	TGTGCCAGCAGCCCCCGTATTGACCAGAACTACTTCTTC	CASSPRIDQNYFF
TRBD2	NA	TRBV18	TRBJ2-7	TGTGCCAGCTCGCCAACTAGCGGCTCCTACGAGCAGTACTTC	CASSPTSGSYEQYF
TRBD2	NA	TRBV4-3	TRBJ2-3	TGCGCCAGCAGCCCAGACCCGGAGCGGGAGATCGTGAGCACAGATACGCAGTATTTT	CASSPDPEREIVSTDTQYF
NA	once	TRBV18	TRBJ2-7	TGTGCCAGCTCGCCTGGGACACCTCTGGGTGCCTACGAGCAGTACTTC	CASSPGTPLGAYEQYF
TRBD2	NA	TRBV7-2	TRBJ2-3	TGTGCCAGCAGCTTAGACGGGAGGGCCAAAGATACGCAGTATTTT	CASSLDGRAKDTQYF
TRBD1	NA	TRBV11-2	TRBJ2-1	TGTGCCAGCAGCTCCGCGACAGGGATCAATGAGCAGTTCTTC	CASSSATGINEQFF
TRBD1	NA	TRBV5-1	TRBJ1-1	TGCGCCAGCAGCTTGCCGACAGGGACCACTGAAGCTTTCTTT	CASSLPTGTTEAFF
NA	NA	TRBV28	TRBJ1-3	TGTGCCAGCAGTTTCTCTGGAAACACCATATATTTT	CASSFSGNTIYF
NA	NA	TRBV5-1	TRBJ1-3	TGCGCCAGCAGCTTGGGGGACGTGGCTGGAAACACCATATATTTT	CASSLGDVAGNTIYF
NA	NA	TRBV21-1	TRBJ2-5	TGTGCCAGCAGCAAAGCCCGGTTCTCCTCCCAAGAGACCCAGTACTTC	CASSKARFSSQETQYF
NA	NA	TRBV7-9	TRBJ1-2	TGTGCCAGCAGCTTAGATGGGGATGGCTACACCTTC	CASSLDGDGYTF
NA	NA	TRBV27	TRBJ2-7	TGTGCCAGTCCTGACAGCAACTCCTACGAGCAGTACTTC	CASPDSNSYEQYF
NA	NA	TRBV14	TRBJ1-2	TGTGCCAGCAGCCAAGTGAATAACGGTGGCAATGGCTACACCTTC	CASSQVNNGGNGYTF
NA	NA	TRBV21-1	TRBJ2-1	TGTGCCAGCAGCATAGCCGGCACTGGGGAGGGAGAGGGCAATGAGCAGTTCTTC	CASSIAGTGEGEGNEQFF
TRBD1	NA	TRBV10-3	TRBJ2-5	TGTGCCATCAGTGACAGGGGGAAGGAGACCCAGTACTTC	CAISDRGKETQYF
TRBD2	NA	TRBV12-5	TRBJ2-3	TGTGCTAGTGGTTTGGGGGACTACCCGAGCACAGATACGCAGTATTTT	CASGLGDYPSTDTQYF
NA	NA	TRBV5-1	TRBJ2-7	TGCGCCAGCAGCTTGGCGGGTGGGGGCTACGAGCAGTACTTC	CASSLAGGGYEQYF
NA	NA	TRBV27	TRBJ1-4	TGTGCCACCGGCCGGGGAGGGGCTAATGAAAAACTGTTTTTT	CATGRGGANEKLFF
TRBD2	NA	TRBV29-1	TRBJ2-1	TGCAGCGCCCGTAGCGGGTTCGCTAACAATGAGCAGTTCTTC	CSARSGFANNEQFF
NA	NA	TRBV7-9	TRBJ2-5	TGTGCCAGCAGTCTAGCTCAGACCCAGTACTTC	CASSLAQTQYF
TRBD2	NA	TRBV6-5	TRBJ2-3	TGTGCCAGCAGTTCCTTTTCGGGACTAGCGGGAGTTATGCAGTATTTT	CASSSFSGLAGVMQYF
TRBD1	NA	TRBV2	TRBJ2-5	TGTGCCAGCAGGAGTAATCCAGGGGGAGAGACCCAGTACTTC	CASRSNPGGETQYF
TRBD2	NA	TRBV30	TRBJ2-7	TGTGCCCGGGAGACTAGCGGGAGTCACGAGCAGTACTTC	CARETSGSHEQYF
NA	NA	TRBV5-4	TRBJ2-7	TGTGCCAGCAGCTTGGGGCTAGCGTACACCTACGAGCAGTACTTC	CASSLGLAYTYEQYF
TRBD1	NA	TRBV19	TRBJ2-7	TGTGCCAGTAGTATAAACCGGGACAGTGGGAACGAGCAGTACTTC	CASSINRDSGNEQYF
TRBD1	NA	TRBV7-2	TRBJ2-5	TGTGCCAGCAGCTCGGGACAGGGTCAAGAGACCCAGTACTTC	CASSSGQGQETQYF
NA	NA	TRBV7-9	TRBJ1-2	TGTGCCAGCAACCGGTTGGGGGTCTATGGCTACACCTTC	CASNRLGVYGYTF
NA	NA	TRBV7-9	TRBJ1-2	TGTGCCAGCGGGCCGGGGGGGCTAACCTATGGCTACACCTTC	CASGPGGLTYGYTF
NA	NA	TRBV2	TRBJ2-1	TGTGCCAGCTTTGATGATGAGGTAGATGAGCAGTTCTTC	CASFDDEVDEQFF
NA	NA	TRBV28	TRBJ2-5	TGTGCCAGCAGTTCCGGGACATATCAAGAGACCCAGTACTTC	CASSSGTYQETQYF
TRBD1	NA	TRBV28	TRBJ1-1	TGTGCCAGCAGTTTTACAGGGGGCCCTACTCCCGAAGCTTTCTTT	CASSFTGGPTPEAFF
TRBD2	few	TRBV4-1	TRBJ2-2	TGCGCCAGCAGCCGCGGGACTAGCCCCACCGGGGAGCTGTTTTTT	CASSRGTSPTGELFF